A selection of T cell receptor beta chains follows, all from one sample in a study of blood T cell repertoires in COVID-19. Sequenced by immunoSEQ multiplex PCR; TCRdb stores in-frame clones only, minus some. The sample carries roughly 100,000 clones, 60% to 85% recorded once. Sequenced: peripheral blood. These receptors came from a woman of 80 years or more with active or convalescent COVID-19. Both conserved end residues are part of each CDR3. A D gene is named only where the DNA matches it firmly. Size is omitted from some rows. Given values are once, few, many or a class for expanded clones.

TRBV7-9,.,TRBJ1-1,.,TGTGCCAGCAGCTTAGCCCTCCCCACTGAAGCTTTCTTT,CASSLALPTEAFF
TRBV6-5,.,TRBJ1-5,once,TGTGCCAGCAGTACCACGGGGGGCCTTTATCAGCCCCAGCATTTT,CASSTTGGLYQPQHF
TRBV18,TRBD1,TRBJ1-5,.,TGTGCCAGCTCACAACAGGGGGCCGGTCAGCCCCAGCATTTT,CASSQQGAGQPQHF
TRBV2,.,TRBJ2-1,.,TGTGCCAGCAGCGCTAACGAAGACAATGAGCAGTTCTTC,CASSANEDNEQFF
TRBV6-2/TRBV6-3,TRBD2,TRBJ2-5,many,TGTGCCAGCAGTTGGACTAGCGGGAGTGGTGAGACCCAGTACTTC,CASSWTSGSGETQYF
TRBV7-2,.,TRBJ2-3,.,TGTGCCAGCAGCCCGGGGAAGTTTACAGATACGCAGTATTTT,CASSPGKFTDTQYF
TRBV15,.,TRBJ2-3,.,TGTGCCACCAGCTCGAGAGATACGCAGTATTTT,CATSSRDTQYF
TRBV6-6,.,TRBJ2-5,.,TGTGCCACATATAGCGGCGAAGAGACCCAGTACTTC,CATYSGEETQYF
TRBV5-4,.,TRBJ1-1,few,TGTGCCAGCAGCGCACGGGGGGGGTCGGAAGTTTTCTTT,CASSARGGSEVFF
TRBV9,.,TRBJ2-1,few,TGTGCCGCCAGTCTGCCTGTCAATGAGCAGTTCTTC,CAASLPVNEQFF
TRBV5-1,.,TRBJ2-1,.,TGCGCCAGCAGCTTGAGTCTAGCTCGATTGGACAATGAGCAGTTCTTC,CASSLSLARLDNEQFF
TRBV2,TRBD2,TRBJ2-1,.,TGTGCCAGCTGCGGGTCGGGACTAGCGGCCCCGAGGGCAAGTGAGCAGTTCTTC,CASCGSGLAAPRASEQFF
TRBV7-6,.,TRBJ2-7,.,TGTGCCAGCAGCGCCGCGGGGTACGAGCAGTACTTC,CASSAAGYEQYF
TRBV27,TRBD2,TRBJ2-1,.,TGTGCCAGCAGTGAACTCCGGCGACTAGCGGGAGGGCCAAGCACCTACAATGAGCAGTTCTTC,CASSELRRLAGGPSTYNEQFF
TRBV9,TRBD2,TRBJ2-3,.,TGTGCCAGCAGCGTCGGTGTACCTAGCGGGGCGAATACGCAGTATTTT,CASSVGVPSGANTQYF
TRBV7-2,.,TRBJ1-1,.,TGTGCCAGCAGCTTAGAACGGCGGGACACTGAAGCTTTCTTT,CASSLERRDTEAFF
TRBV19,TRBD1,TRBJ1-2,.,TGTGCCAGTAGTAAGCCCCGGGACAGGGCATTGGACTATGGCTACACCTTC,CASSKPRDRALDYGYTF
TRBV27,.,TRBJ1-1,.,TGTGCCACCCCTACAGGAGATGAAGCTTTCTTT,CATPTGDEAFF
TRBV9,.,TRBJ2-3,once,TGTGCCAGCAGCGTTAGCGGCAACACAGATACGCAGTATTTT,CASSVSGNTDTQYF
TRBV6-1,TRBD2,TRBJ2-7,.,TGTGCCAGTAGCGGGAACTACGAGCAGTACTTC,CASSGNYEQYF
TRBV10-1,.,TRBJ2-7,once,TGCGCCAGCAGTAGACGGGACACCTCCTACGAGCAGTACTTC,CASSRRDTSYEQYF
TRBV2,TRBD2,TRBJ2-2,.,TGTGCCAGCAGGTCCCGCGGGAGGGCCATCGGGGAGCTGTTTTTT,CASRSRGRAIGELFF
TRBV27,.,TRBJ1-1,few,TGTGCCAGCAGTCCTACTCGCGGGGCCCTAGGGACTGAAGCTTTCTTT,CASSPTRGALGTEAFF
TRBV19,TRBD1,TRBJ1-1,.,TGTGCCACACTCCGGGACAGAGAAGCTTTCTTT,CATLRDREAFF
TRBV5-6,.,TRBJ2-3,.,TGTGCCAGCAGCCATCTGGCAGGGGCGGGAGATACGCAGTATTTT,CASSHLAGAGDTQYF
TRBV11-2,.,TRBJ2-1,few,TGTGCCAGCAGCATGCAGGGGCTGGGATCCTACAATGAGCAGTTCTTC,CASSMQGLGSYNEQFF
TRBV6-1,TRBD1,TRBJ2-4,.,TGTGCCAGCAGTGAAGTCCCTCACCAGGGGGTCATTCAGTACTTC,CASSEVPHQGVIQYF
TRBV7-3,.,TRBJ2-2,.,TGTGCCAGCAGCTCAGGCAAAGGGGAGCTGTTTTTT,CASSSGKGELFF
TRBV7-3,TRBD1,TRBJ1-4,.,TGTGCCAGCAGCTTAACCGGGGACAGATATAATGAAAAACTGTTTTTT,CASSLTGDRYNEKLFF
TRBV5-1,TRBD2,TRBJ2-7,.,TGCGCCAGCAGCTTACTTTTTGGCAGGGACTATTCCTACGAGCAGTACTTC,CASSLLFGRDYSYEQYF
TRBV13,TRBD2,TRBJ2-5,.,TGTGCCAGCAGCCAGAGACTAGCGGGAGGGGGGGGAGAGACCCAGTACTTC,CASSQRLAGGGGETQYF
TRBV15,TRBD2,TRBJ2-1,.,TGTGCCACCAAAGCGGGAGGCTACAATGAGCAGTTCTTC,CATKAGGYNEQFF
TRBV5-6,.,TRBJ1-5,.,TGTGCCAGCAGCTCTGGACTCGCCAATCAGCCCCAGCATTTT,CASSSGLANQPQHF
TRBV5-5,.,TRBJ1-2,.,TGTGCCAGCCTTAGATGGACGGGGAACTATGGCTACACCTTC,CASLRWTGNYGYTF
TRBV29-1,TRBD1,TRBJ2-7,.,TGCAGCGTTGAGGGACAGCTGCCCCACGAGCAGTACTTC,CSVEGQLPHEQYF
TRBV20-1,.,TRBJ1-5,.,TGCAGTGCTAGAGATGGAGGGTCCCAGCATTTT,CSARDGGSQHF
TRBV10-3,.,TRBJ2-3,.,TGTGCCATCAGTGAGCCTCTCCGAGGCCGGACAGATACGCAGTATTTT,CAISEPLRGRTDTQYF
TRBV5-4,.,TRBJ2-3,.,TGTGCCAGCAGCTTGAAGGGGACAGATACGCAGTATTTT,CASSLKGTDTQYF
TRBV29-1,.,TRBJ2-5,.,TGCAGCGTTGACGGGTACGAGACCCAGTACTTC,CSVDGYETQYF
TRBV6-2/TRBV6-3,.,TRBJ2-3,.,TGTGCCAGCAGTTACCCGGGAGCAGGCACAGATACGCAGTATTTT,CASSYPGAGTDTQYF
TRBV7-3,TRBD2,TRBJ2-1,.,TGTGCCAGCAGCTTACGGCTAGCGGGAGCCAATGAGCAGTTCTTC,CASSLRLAGANEQFF
TRBV5-1,.,TRBJ1-3,.,TGTGCCAGCAATACGGGGGAGAGCTCTGGAAACACCATATATTTT,CASNTGESSGNTIYF
TRBV6-5,TRBD2,TRBJ2-7,.,TGTGCCAGCAAGAGGCGGGAGCTTAGCCACGAGCAGTACTTC,CASKRRELSHEQYF
TRBV23-1,.,TRBJ1-5,once,TGCGCCAGCAGTCAATCTAGAAACAGTACCATCAATCAGCCCCAGCATTTT,CASSQSRNSTINQPQHF
TRBV9,TRBD2,TRBJ2-3,many,TGTGCCAGCAGCGGACGACTAGCGGGAGGGATAGATACGCAGTATTTT,CASSGRLAGGIDTQYF
TRBV10-3,TRBD1,TRBJ2-7,.,TGTGCCATCTCAAACCGCCCGGGACAGGGTAAACACGAGCAGTACTTC,CAISNRPGQGKHEQYF
TRBV5-4,TRBD1,TRBJ1-2,.,TGTGCCAGCAGATTGGACAGGGTGAACTATGGCTACACCTTC,CASRLDRVNYGYTF
TRBV5-1,TRBD2,TRBJ2-5,.,TGTGCCAGCAGCCCCGGGACTAGCGGGGGTCGGGAGACCCAGTACTTC,CASSPGTSGGRETQYF
TRBV18,.,TRBJ2-1,.,TGTGCCAGCTCCCAAGGGCAGGTGGGGGCCGGTGAGCAGTTCTTC,CASSQGQVGAGEQFF
TRBV7-3,.,TRBJ1-1,.,TGTGCCAGCAGTCATTCCATGAACACTGAAGCTTTCTTT,CASSHSMNTEAFF
TRBV19,.,TRBJ2-3,once,TGTGCCAGTAGTTGGGCAGGTACAGATACGCAGTATTTT,CASSWAGTDTQYF
TRBV29-1,TRBD1,TRBJ2-7,once,TGCAGCGTTGAAGGAGCCGGACAGGGCTACGAGCAGTACTTC,CSVEGAGQGYEQYF
TRBV18,.,TRBJ2-3,.,TGTGCCAGCTCACACAGGGATGGGGATACGCAGTATTTT,CASSHRDGDTQYF